These 24 T cell receptor beta chains were all obtained from the same sample, sequenced in a study of T cells in Graves' hyperthyroidism and ophthalmopathy. RNA transcripts gave rise to amplified TCR beta CDR3 regions. Carried out on the TCR CDR3, a first-round RT-PCR used the HTBI primer set. TCRdb processed the multiplex PCR reads anew with MiXCR; each CDR3 protein has one entry. The sample holds over 550,000 distinct CDR3 sequences, over 15% seen once. Material: blood. These receptor sequences come from a woman aged 18-30 years with Graves' hyperthyroidism.

This clonotype has more than one count but fewer than ten. The rearrangement uses TRBV5-1 and TRBJ2-5; D gene ambiguous. V gave up 4 bases and J gave up 4 bases, with 8 bases separating them. The CDR3 contains 12 residues. The germline V gene encodes CDR1 SGHRS and CDR2 YFSETQ. The CDR3: CASSQPLETQYF. In DNA, the CDR3 is TGCGCCAGCAGCCAGCCCTTAGAGACCCAGTACTTC.

This clonotype was counted at least ten times. V and J are TRBV3-1 and TRBJ2-3; TRBD2 matches 12 bases. This CDR3 region has 18 residues. CDR1 LGHDT and CDR2 YNNKEL come from the germline V gene (reference sequence). V was pared by 2 bases and J by 1 base, with 7 bases of the junction left unmatched. CDR3 in DNA: TGTGCCAGCAGCCAATCGGCTAGCGGGAGGGGGGGCACAGATACGCAGTATTTT. This gives the protein CASSQSASGRGGTDTQYF.

In its sample, this clonotype was seen many times. The genes are TRBV5-1 and TRBJ1-1; D is unclear. Deletions cut 4 bases from V and 1 base from J, with 8 bases between. CDR1 is SGHRS and CDR2 is YFSETQ in the germline V gene. The CDR3 contains 13 residues. The CDR3 spells CASSVQTNTEAFF. CDR3 DNA: TGCGCCAGCAGCGTACAGACGAACACTGAAGCTTTCTTT.

In this sample, this clonotype turned up many times. The chain carries TRBV27 and TRBJ2-1; 7 bases align to TRBD2. CDR3 length equals 14 residues. Germline V lookup: CDR1 MNHEY, CDR2 SMNVEV (reference sequence). Trimming at V came to 7 bases and at J to 0 bases, leaving 3 bases not matched to a gene. The CDR3 DNA reads TGTGCCAGCACAGCTAGCGGCTCCTACAATGAGCAGTTCTTC. This codes for CASTASGSYNEQFF.

This clonotype was counted only a few times. The junction and the germline gene differ at one end; a read error may be behind it. The V and J genes are TRBV7-7 and TRBJ2-1; tentatively, D is TRBD2 (5 bases). The CDR3 is 17 residues long. The germline gives CDR1 SSHAT, CDR2 FNYEAQ (reference sequence). CDR3 DNA sequence: TGTGCTAGCAGCCCGGAGATAGAGAGTGCTAGGACTGGGCGGTCGTTCTTC. It translates to CASSPEIESARTGRSFF.

The genes are TRBV5-6 and TRBJ1-5, with D tentatively TRBD1 (6 bases). Trimming cost V 4 bases and J 9 bases, with 14 bases left between them. The CDR3 sequence is 13 residues long. The V gene's germline CDR1 is SGHDT and CDR2 YYEEEE. CDR3 loop: CASSRGQSRPQHF. The CDR3 DNA sequence: TGTGCCAGCAGCAGAGGACAGTCGCGGCCCCAGCATTTT.

CDR3 protein: CASSLITRGNYNEQFF. The CDR3 DNA follows: TGTGCCAGCAGTTTAATCACTAGGGGGAACTACAATGAGCAGTTCTTC. This chain joins TRBV12-3 or TRBV12-4 and TRBJ2-1, with D possibly being TRBD1 (6 bases). CDR3 length equals 16 residues. Trimming removed 2 bases at V and 3 bases at J, with 14 bases between.

The chain has TRBV27 and TRBJ2-5, with a possible D match to TRBD2 (6 bases). CDR3 size: 16 residues. CDR1 is MNHEY and CDR2 is SMNVEV in the germline V gene (reference sequence). Trimming removed 5 bases at V and 2 bases at J, with 18 bases between. CDR3 sequence reads: CASSPLAAKDQETQYF. The CDR3 DNA is TGTGCCAGCAGTCCTTTAGCGGCAAAGGATCAAGAGACCCAGTACTTC.

This clonotype was seen at least ten times. The CDR3 nucleotides read TGTGCCAGCAGCTCCGGTACTAGCGGGGGGGCGGTAGATACGCAGTATTTT. Protein product: CASSSGTSGGAVDTQYF. V usage is TRBV11-3 and J usage is TRBJ2-3; 13 bases map to TRBD2. CDR1 and CDR2 (germline): SGHNT, YENEEA. J was trimmed by 5 bases and V by 4 bases; bases with no gene match: 9. The CDR3 contains 17 residues.

This clonotype turned up a few times. A much bigger clone sits one base away, suggesting this may be a read error. The genes are TRBV2 and TRBJ2-1, with 8 bases aligning to TRBD1. The CDR3 spans 16 residues. The J segment lost 5 bases and the V segment lost 7 bases, leaving 13 bases of the junction unmatched. The germline gives CDR1 SNHLY, CDR2 FYNNEI. Written as DNA, the CDR3 is TGTGCCAGCAAAAGCTGGACAGGGTTCCAAAACAATGAGCAGTTCTTC. Translation gives CASKSWTGFQNNEQFF. The whole variable domain, remainder taken from reference TRBV2 and TRBJ2-1, is EPEVTQTPSHQVTQMGQEVILRCVPISNHLYFYWYRQILGQKVEFLVSFYNNEISEKSEIFDDQFSVERPDGSNFTLKIRSTKLEDSAMYFCASKSWTGFQNNEQFFGPGTRLTVL.

The table lists this clonotype with a few counts. The V and J genes are TRBV11-2 and TRBJ2-5; TRBD1 matches 8 bases. CDR1 and CDR2 (germline): SGHAT, FQNNGV. The V gene end was trimmed by 5 bases and the J gene end by 1 base; junction bases not matched to a gene: 9. The length of the CDR3 is 16 residues. The CDR3 sequence is CASSLLTGVSQETQYF. The CDR3, as DNA: TGTGCCAGCAGCCTTTTGACAGGGGTATCCCAAGAGACCCAGTACTTC. The variable domain in full, completed from reference TRBV11-2 and TRBJ2-5, reads EAGVAQSPRYKIIEKRQSVAFWCNPISGHATLYWYQQILGQGPKLLIQFQNNGVVDDSQLPKDRFSAERLKGVDSTLKIQPAKLEDSAVYLCASSLLTGVSQETQYFGPGTRLLVL.

The gene calls are TRBV27 and TRBJ2-5, with TRBD2 matching over 10 bases. V lost 1 base and J lost 2; bases outside the gene matches: 7. This CDR3 contains 17 residues. In germline, CDR1 is MNHEY, CDR2 SMNVEV (reference sequence). CDR3 DNA sequence: TGTGCCAGCAGTTTATTTAGCGGGGGGCCTCTTCAAGAGACCCAGTACTTC. This sequence encodes CASSLFSGGPLQETQYF.

This clonotype was recorded many times. The chain joins TRBV18 to TRBJ2-7; D not resolved. The CDR3 extends over 15 amino acids. Germline CDR1 KGHSH, CDR2 LQKENI. Trimming left V 3 bases short and J 0 bases short, with 12 bases between. DNA for the CDR3: TGTGCCAGCTCACCGAAACCATCAGCCTCCTACGAGCAGTACTTC. Residues: CASSPKPSASYEQYF.

This clonotype occurred many times. The chain links TRBV11-2 to TRBJ1-5; no clear D. Germline values: CDR1 SGHAT, CDR2 FQNNGV. V was trimmed by 1 base and J by 2 bases, leaving 6 bases between them. There are 14 residues in the CDR3. CDR3 protein: CASSLARGNQPQHF. CDR3 DNA sequence: TGTGCCAGCAGCTTAGCCCGGGGCAATCAGCCCCAGCATTTT.

Note on this clonotype: This may stem from a read error, because a much larger clone lies one nucleotide away. The gene calls are TRBV6-1 and TRBJ2-7; D possibly corresponds to TRBD2 (5 bases). V gave up 6 bases and J gave up 7 bases, with 19 bases separating them. CDR3 length equals 14 residues. Germline values: CDR1 MNHNS, CDR2 SASEGT. Here the CDR3 reads CASREPALDNEQYF. CDR3 nucleotides: TGTGCCAGCAGAGAGCCGGCACTAGACAATGAGCAGTACTTC.

This clonotype showed up just a few times. The genes are TRBV29-1 and TRBJ2-7, with D perhaps matching TRBD1 (6 bases). Germline V gene lookup returns CDR1 SQVTM and CDR2 ANQGSEA. This CDR3 is 14 amino acids long. Trimming pared 3 bases from V and 2 bases from J, leaving 14 bases between. CDR3 nucleotide sequence: TGCAGCGTTGAGGTACCGGGACAAGCCTACGAGCAGTACTTC. This translates into CSVEVPGQAYEQYF.

The rearrangement joins TRBV29-1 to TRBJ2-3, with 15 bases lining up with TRBD2. V lost 4 bases to trimming and J lost 1 base; unmatched junction nucleotides: 6. The CDR3 runs 17 residues. From germline, CDR1 is SQVTM and CDR2 ANQGSEA. For the CDR3, the DNA is TGCAGCGTTGGCGGGACTAGCGGGGGGCGCGGCACAGATACGCAGTATTTT. Residues: CSVGGTSGGRGTDTQYF.

This clonotype showed up just once. The chain has TRBV7-9 and TRBJ2-3, with 8 nucleotides matching TRBD1. Germline CDR1 SEHNR, CDR2 FQNEAQ (reference sequence). This CDR3 comprises 13 residues. V lost 5 bases to trimming and J lost 6 bases; unmatched junction nucleotides: 4. Here the CDR3 reads CASSHRQGDTQYF. The CDR3 DNA reads TGTGCCAGCAGCCACCGACAGGGGGATACGCAGTATTTT.

The chain links TRBV20-1 to TRBJ2-7; 7 bases match TRBD1. The V and J ends lost 5 bases and 2 bases, in that order; junction bases with no gene match: 6. The germline V gene has CDR1 DFQATT and CDR2 SNEGSKA (reference sequence). The CDR3 has 13 residues. The CDR3 loop is CSAPDRSTYEQYF. The CDR3 coding sequence is TGCAGTGCTCCGGACAGGTCAACCTACGAGCAGTACTTC.

The table lists this clonotype with many counts. This chain links TRBV12-3 or TRBV12-4 with TRBJ1-2; D remains ambiguous. Trimming cost V 5 bases and J 2 bases, with 9 bases left between them. The CDR3 spans 13 residues. The CDR3 coding sequence is TGTGCCAGCAGTACTTACCGCAACTATGGCTACACCTTC. Its protein product is CASSTYRNYGYTF.

The CDR3 nucleotides read TGCAGCGTGCGACTAGCGGGGTTCTACGAGCAGTACTTC. Its translation: CSVRLAGFYEQYF. The chain employs TRBV29-1 and TRBJ2-7; 11 positions agree with TRBD2. Unmatched junction bases numbered 4, after V lost 6 bases and J lost 3 bases. Germline CDR1 and CDR2: SQVTM and ANQGSEA. CDR3 size: 13 residues.

This clonotype occurred once. One base away lies a much larger clone, so this may be a sequencing read error. The chain links TRBV7-9 to TRBJ2-5, with D tentatively TRBD1 or TRBD2 (6 bases each). The length of the CDR3 is 15 residues. Per the germline V gene, CDR1 is SEHNR and CDR2 is FQNEAQ (reference sequence). Here the CDR3 reads CASSQGDGGQETRYF. CDR3 DNA: TGTGCCAGCAGCCAAGGGGACGGGGGACAAGAGACCCGGTACTTC.

This sequence joins TRBV4-1 and TRBJ1-3, with a possible D match to TRBD1 (5 bases). CDR1 is MGHRA, CDR2 YSYEKL, per germline. Trimming stripped 4 bases from V and 3 bases from J, with 10 bases between. The CDR3 is 14 amino acids. CDR3 amino acids: CASSPNTGGNTIYF. The CDR3 DNA reads TGCGCCAGCAGCCCAAACACAGGTGGAAACACCATATATTTT.

This chain connects TRBV5-1 to TRBJ2-5; 8 bases align to TRBD1. The CDR3 spans 16 residues. Germline V gene lookup returns CDR1 SGHRS and CDR2 YFSETQ. The V segment lost 2 bases and the J segment 5 bases; nucleotides outside the gene matches: 11. The CDR3 DNA follows: TGCGCCAGCAGCTTAGGACAGGGCCGGATTCCGGAGACCCAGTACTTC. It yields the protein CASSLGQGRIPETQYF.